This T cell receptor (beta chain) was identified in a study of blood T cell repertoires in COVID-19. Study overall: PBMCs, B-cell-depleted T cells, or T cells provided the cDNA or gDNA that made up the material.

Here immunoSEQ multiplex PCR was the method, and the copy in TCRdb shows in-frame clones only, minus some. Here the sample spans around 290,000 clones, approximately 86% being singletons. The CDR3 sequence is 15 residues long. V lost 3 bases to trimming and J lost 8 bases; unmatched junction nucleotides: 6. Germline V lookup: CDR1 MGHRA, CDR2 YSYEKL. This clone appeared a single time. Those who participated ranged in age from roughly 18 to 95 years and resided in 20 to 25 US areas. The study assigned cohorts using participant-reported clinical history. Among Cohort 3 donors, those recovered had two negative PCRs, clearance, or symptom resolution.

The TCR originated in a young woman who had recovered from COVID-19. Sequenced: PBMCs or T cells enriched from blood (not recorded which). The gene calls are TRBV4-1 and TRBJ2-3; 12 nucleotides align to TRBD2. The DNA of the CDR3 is TGCGCCAGCAGCCATATGACTAGCGGGAGAGCTACGCAGTATTTT. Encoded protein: CASSHMTSGRATQYF.